Listed below are T cell receptor beta chains from one sample, sequenced in a study of blood T cells in healthy people across ages. TCRdb re-analysed the 5' RACE reads in MiXCR, keeping a single row per CDR3 protein. The repertoire holds fewer than 900,000 distinct CDR3 sequences, with roughly two fifths as singletons. The sample consisted of blood. The receptors were sampled from a woman aged 60 to 75 in good health. CDR3s include the opening cysteine and the closing phenylalanine or tryptophan. Each record gives: J gene, D gene, clone size, V gene, CDR3 DNA, CDR3 protein. The D gene is left open where the match is weak. Expanded clones are given a class, and other clones once, few, many or no size at all.

J: TRBJ2-5
D: TRBD2
size: NA
V: TRBV5-5
DNA: TGTGCCAGCAGCTTAAGCGGGGGGATTTGGGAGACCCAGTACTTC
CDR3: CASSLSGGIWETQYF

J: TRBJ2-7
D: NA
size: once
V: TRBV20-1
DNA: TGCAGTGCCTCCCGTCGGGGAACCTACAATGAGCAGTACTTC
CDR3: CSASRRGTYNEQYF

J: TRBJ2-7
D: TRBD2
size: few
V: TRBV20-1
DNA: TGCAGTGCTGACAATCAGTGGACTAGCGGATACTCCTACGAGCAGTACTTC
CDR3: CSADNQWTSGYSYEQYF

J: TRBJ1-2
D: NA
size: few
V: TRBV4-3
DNA: TGCGCCAGCAGCCAAGGACCCACCATAGGCTATGGCTACACCTTC
CDR3: CASSQGPTIGYGYTF

J: TRBJ1-5
D: NA
size: few
V: TRBV12-5
DNA: TGTGCTAGTGGTTTGTCCAGGAGTAGCAATCAGCCCCAGCATTTT
CDR3: CASGLSRSSNQPQHF

J: TRBJ2-5
D: NA
size: few
V: TRBV7-3
DNA: TGTGCCAGCAGCCCGGATCGAGGGGTTGGGACCCAGTACTTC
CDR3: CASSPDRGVGTQYF

J: TRBJ1-1
D: NA
size: NA
V: TRBV5-6
DNA: TGTGCCAGCAGCCCCTTCTGGGGGAACACTGAAGCTTTCTTT
CDR3: CASSPFWGNTEAFF

J: TRBJ1-1
D: NA
size: NA
V: TRBV27
DNA: TGTGCCAGCAGTGCGTGGGGGGTTAGGGCTGAAGCTTTCTTT
CDR3: CASSAWGVRAEAFF

J: TRBJ2-7
D: TRBD2
size: NA
V: TRBV6-2/TRBV6-3
DNA: TGTGCCAGCCTCCAAAGCGGGGGCTACGAGCAGTACTTC
CDR3: CASLQSGGYEQYF

J: TRBJ1-4
D: NA
size: NA
V: TRBV12-5
DNA: TGTGCTAGTGGTTTTACCGCGCCTGGGGGTAATGAAAAACTGTTTTTT
CDR3: CASGFTAPGGNEKLFF

J: TRBJ2-1
D: NA
size: NA
V: TRBV5-1
DNA: TGCGCCAGCAGCCGGGGGGGACAGGGTGTCTACAATGAGCAGTTCTTC
CDR3: CASSRGGQGVYNEQFF

J: TRBJ2-6
D: NA
size: NA
V: TRBV2
DNA: TGTGCCAGCAGTGAAGACAGATGGGCCAACGTCCTGACTTTC
CDR3: CASSEDRWANVLTF

J: TRBJ2-1
D: NA
size: NA
V: TRBV7-9
DNA: TGTGCCAGCAGCCTTGACTCGCCGGTATACAATGAGCAGTTCTTC
CDR3: CASSLDSPVYNEQFF

J: TRBJ1-2
D: NA
size: NA
V: TRBV29-1
DNA: TGCAGCGTTGAAGGGCAGGAGGATGGCTACACCTTC
CDR3: CSVEGQEDGYTF

J: TRBJ2-5
D: TRBD2
size: few
V: TRBV7-7
DNA: TGTGCTAGCAGCTTAAAGGGGGGCGAGGAAACAGGGTCTAGCGGGGGCCCCCAAGAGACCCAGTACTTC
CDR3: CASSLKGGEETGSSGGPQETQYF

J: TRBJ2-1
D: TRBD2
size: few
V: TRBV18
DNA: TGTGCCAGCTCACCACCGGGCGCGGGAGTTAATGAGCAGTTCTTC
CDR3: CASSPPGAGVNEQFF

J: TRBJ2-6
D: NA
size: NA
V: TRBV15
DNA: TGTGCCACCAGCCGCAACAGGGGGGCCAACGTCCTGACTTTC
CDR3: CATSRNRGANVLTF

J: TRBJ1-1
D: NA
size: NA
V: TRBV7-3
DNA: TGTGCCAGCAGCTTAATTGGGGGCGCGGAAGCTTTCTTT
CDR3: CASSLIGGAEAFF

J: TRBJ2-7
D: NA
size: few
V: TRBV5-5
DNA: TGTGGCTCCCGGGGACCCTACGAGCAGTACTTC
CDR3: CGSRGPYEQYF

J: TRBJ1-2
D: TRBD1
size: few
V: TRBV3-1
DNA: TGTGCCAGCAGCCAAGAGGGGACAGGTGGCTACACCTTC
CDR3: CASSQEGTGGYTF

J: TRBJ2-7
D: TRBD2
size: NA
V: TRBV28
DNA: TGTGCCAGCAGTTCCACTAGCGGGGGGGCACGGGAGCAGTACTTC
CDR3: CASSSTSGGAREQYF

J: TRBJ2-5
D: TRBD2
size: NA
V: TRBV6-5
DNA: TGTGCCACCTCCGGGACTAACAATGAGCAGTACTTC
CDR3: CATSGTNNEQYF

J: TRBJ2-3
D: TRBD2
size: many
V: TRBV28
DNA: TGTGCCAGCACCGGGACCCTAGCGGGGGACACAGATACGCAGTATTTT
CDR3: CASTGTLAGDTDTQYF

J: TRBJ2-3
D: TRBD2
size: few
V: TRBV20-1
DNA: TGCAGTGCTAGTACTAGCGGGGGTTCAGATACGCAGTATTTT
CDR3: CSASTSGGSDTQYF

J: TRBJ1-6
D: NA
size: few
V: TRBV7-9
DNA: TGTGCCAGCAGCTTTATGGGTGTTTCACCCCTCCACTTT
CDR3: CASSFMGVSPLHF

J: TRBJ1-1
D: NA
size: NA
V: TRBV6-2/TRBV6-3
DNA: TGTGCCAGCAGTTACATCGGTGCTGAAGCTTTCTTT
CDR3: CASSYIGAEAFF

J: TRBJ2-1
D: NA
size: few
V: TRBV6-2/TRBV6-3
DNA: TGTGCCAGCAGCATGGGACGAAATGAGCAGTTCTTC
CDR3: CASSMGRNEQFF

J: TRBJ2-1
D: TRBD2
size: NA
V: TRBV28
DNA: TGTGCCAGCAGTTCTCCTGGCGCCGGGGGGGTTGAGCAGTTCTTC
CDR3: CASSSPGAGGVEQFF